The 9 T cell receptor beta chains below come from one sample, sequenced in a study of control samples from healthy donors and cancer patients. Sequencing was performed with immunoSEQ multiplex PCR; in TCRdb, only in-frame clones are kept and a portion is missing. Of about 12,000 clones listed, approximately 88% are singletons. Sequencing input: formalin-fixed, paraffin-embedded tissue. Receptors originate from a male donor with melanoma.

The chain has TRBV30 and TRBJ1-3; 8 bases fit TRBD1. The germline gives CDR1 GTSNPN, CDR2 SVGIG (reference sequence). This CDR3 has 14 amino acids. V shed 2 bases, J shed 14 bases, and the junction held 14 bases outside the gene matches. The CDR3 DNA is TGTGCCTGGAGTCGAAAATCGACAGGGGTTGTCCTATATTTT. Translation: CAWSRKSTGVVLYF.

The CDR3 reads CASSQDWGRVGNQPQHF. CDR3 in DNA: TGCGCCAGCAGCCAAGATTGGGGCAGGGTGGGAAATCAGCCCCAGCATTTT. The genes are TRBV4-1 and TRBJ1-5; D might be TRBD1 (5 bases). This CDR3 has 17 amino acids. CDR1 is MGHRA and CDR2 is YSYEKL in the germline V gene. Trimming stripped 0 bases from V and 4 bases from J, with 16 bases between.

The V and J genes are TRBV29-1 and TRBJ1-2, with 7 bases matching TRBD1. CDR1 is SQVTM and CDR2 is ANQGSEA in the germline V gene. The CDR3 has 13 residues. Germline trimming cut 5 bases from V and 7 bases from J; bases unmatched to any gene: 10. CDR3 protein: CSVRTRQGGGYTF. The CDR3 DNA reads TGCAGCGTTCGGACGAGACAGGGCGGTGGCTACACCTTC.

The rearrangement uses TRBV6-1 and TRBJ2-7, with D tentatively TRBD2 (6 bases). Germline V gene sequence: CDR1 MNHNS, CDR2 SASEGT. V was shortened by 2 bases and J by 0 bases, with 14 bases between the two germline ends. The CDR3 extends over 16 amino acids. The CDR3 here is CASSEPLAYFSYEQYF. CDR3 coding DNA: TGTGCCAGCAGTGAACCCCTAGCGTACTTCTCCTACGAGCAGTACTTC.

The chain has TRBV4-1 and TRBJ2-1; TRBD1 matches at 8 bases. CDR1 is MGHRA, CDR2 YSYEKL, per germline. V shed 3 bases, J shed 6 bases, and the junction held 4 bases outside the gene matches. This CDR3 region has 14 residues. The CDR3 loop is CASSQRQGSNEQFF. The CDR3, as DNA: TGCGCCAGCAGCCAGAGACAGGGGAGCAATGAGCAGTTCTTC.

The chain is built from TRBV7-9 and TRBJ2-5, with 7 bases that match TRBD2. The CDR3 has 17 residues. Germline values: CDR1 SEHNR, CDR2 FQNEAQ (reference sequence). Trimming took 2 bases from V and 2 from J; bases not matched to a gene: 11. CDR3 DNA sequence: TGTGCCAGCAGCTTACTTCGGGCGGGAGTGAATCAAGAGACCCAGTACTTC. As protein: CASSLLRAGVNQETQYF. Using reference TRBV7-9 and TRBJ2-5 for the parts outside the CDR3, the full variable domain is DTGVSQNPRHKITKRGQNVTFRCDPISEHNRLYWYRQTLGQGPEFLTYFQNEAQLEKSRLLSDRFSAERPKGSFSTLEIQRTEQGDSAMYLCASSLLRAGVNQETQYFGPGTRLLVL.

The gene calls are TRBV27 and TRBJ2-7; TRBD2 aligns across 9 bases. CDR1 is MNHEY, CDR2 SMNVEV, per germline (reference sequence). The CDR3 runs to 17 residues. J lost 1 base, V lost 0 bases, and 7 bases had no gene match. CDR3 protein: CASSLSASSGKSYEQYF. As DNA, the CDR3 is TGTGCCAGCAGTTTATCGGCCTCTAGCGGGAAATCCTACGAGCAGTACTTC.

The genes are TRBV7-9 and TRBJ1-4; D is undetermined. V was shortened by 7 bases and J by 0 bases, with 12 bases between the two germline ends. The CDR3 sequence is 15 residues long. CDR1 is SEHNR and CDR2 is FQNEAQ in the germline V gene (reference sequence). The CDR3 region has the DNA TGTGCCAGCACTGGGTGGCTTGCAACTAATGAAAAACTGTTTTTT. Translating it yields CASTGWLATNEKLFF.

The V gene is TRBV18, the J gene TRBJ1-4; possible D gene TRBD1, 6 bases. The germline gives CDR1 KGHSH, CDR2 LQKENI. Trimming stripped 4 bases from V and 9 bases from J, with 15 bases between. The CDR3 is 14 residues long. In DNA form, the CDR3 reads TGTGCCAGCTCACTACAGGGACTCAATCAAAAACTGTTTTTT. Residues: CASSLQGLNQKLFF.